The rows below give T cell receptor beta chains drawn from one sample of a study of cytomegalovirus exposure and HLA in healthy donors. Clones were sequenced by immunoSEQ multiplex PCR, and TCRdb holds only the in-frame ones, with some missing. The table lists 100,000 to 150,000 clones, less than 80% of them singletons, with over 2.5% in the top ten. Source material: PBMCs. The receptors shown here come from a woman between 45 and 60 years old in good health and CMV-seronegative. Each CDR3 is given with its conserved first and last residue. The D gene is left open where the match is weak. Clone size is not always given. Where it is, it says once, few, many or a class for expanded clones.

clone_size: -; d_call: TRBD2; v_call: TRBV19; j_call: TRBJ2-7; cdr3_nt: TGTGCCAGTAGCCTAGCGGGAGTAGGCGAGCAGTACTTC; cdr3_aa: CASSLAGVGEQYF
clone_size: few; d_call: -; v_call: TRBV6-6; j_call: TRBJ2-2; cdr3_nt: TGTGCCAGCGCGGGCGTTAACACCGGGGAGCTGTTTTTT; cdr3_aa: CASAGVNTGELFF
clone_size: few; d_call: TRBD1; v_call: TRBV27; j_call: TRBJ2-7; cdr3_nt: TGTGCCAGCAGTTTGACAGGGGGTCACGAGCAGTACTTC; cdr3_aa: CASSLTGGHEQYF
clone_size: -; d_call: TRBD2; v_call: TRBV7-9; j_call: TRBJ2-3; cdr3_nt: TGTGCCAGCAGCTTAGAGAGCGGGGGCGAGCATTTT; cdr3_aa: CASSLESGGEHF
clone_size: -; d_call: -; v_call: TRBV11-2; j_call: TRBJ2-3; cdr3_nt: -; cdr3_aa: CASSWGWGAIEEKREPYF
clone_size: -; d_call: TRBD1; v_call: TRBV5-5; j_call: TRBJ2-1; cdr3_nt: TGTGCCAGCAGCTTGGAAGGGGGCTGGTGGAGCTCCTACAATGAGCAGTTCTTC; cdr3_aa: CASSLEGGWWSSYNEQFF
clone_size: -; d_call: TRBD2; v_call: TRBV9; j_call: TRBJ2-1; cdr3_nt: TGTGCCAGCAGCGCCAGAACTAGCGGGTGGGCAGGTGAGCAGTTCTTC; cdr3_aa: CASSARTSGWAGEQFF
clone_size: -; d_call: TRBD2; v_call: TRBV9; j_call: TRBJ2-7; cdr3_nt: TGTGCCAGGGACGGACTAGCCTACGAGCAGTACTTC; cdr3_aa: CARDGLAYEQYF
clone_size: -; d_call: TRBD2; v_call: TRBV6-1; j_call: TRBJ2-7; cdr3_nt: TGTGCCAGCAGTCTTCGGGAGGGCCCTGGGGAGCAGTACTTC; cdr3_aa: CASSLREGPGEQYF
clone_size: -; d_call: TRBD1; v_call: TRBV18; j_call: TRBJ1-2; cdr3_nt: TGTGCCAGCTCACCGGCCGGAGCAGGGGGCCATGGCTACACCTTC; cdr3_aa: CASSPAGAGGHGYTF
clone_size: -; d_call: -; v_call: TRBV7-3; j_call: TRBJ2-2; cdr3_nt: TGTGCCAGCAGCTTAGTACGGACCGGGGAGCTGTTTTTT; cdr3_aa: CASSLVRTGELFF
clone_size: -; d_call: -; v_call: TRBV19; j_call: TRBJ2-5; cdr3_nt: TGTGCCAGTAGTATTGCCAGCAGGGGAGAGACCCAGTACTTC; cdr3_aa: CASSIASRGETQYF
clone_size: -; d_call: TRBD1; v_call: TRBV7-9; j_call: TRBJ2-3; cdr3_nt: TGTGCCAGCAGCTACCCGACAGGGATGGGAACAGATACGCAGTATTTT; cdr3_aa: CASSYPTGMGTDTQYF
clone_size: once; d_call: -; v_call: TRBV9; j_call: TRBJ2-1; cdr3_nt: TGTGCCAGCAGCGTCATGAGCGGTACGGGGGTCGATGAGCAGTTCTTC; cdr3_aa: CASSVMSGTGVDEQFF
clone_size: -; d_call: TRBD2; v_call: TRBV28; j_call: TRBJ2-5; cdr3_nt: TGTGCCAGCAGCGCGGGACTAGCGGGAAGACAAGAGACCCAGTACTTC; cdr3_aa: CASSAGLAGRQETQYF
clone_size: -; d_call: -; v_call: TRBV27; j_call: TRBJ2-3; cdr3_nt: TGTGCCAGCAGTTTGGGGGGGCGGGCAGATACGCAGTATTTT; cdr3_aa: CASSLGGRADTQYF
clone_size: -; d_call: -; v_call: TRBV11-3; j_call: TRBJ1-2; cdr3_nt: TGTGCCAGCAGCTCGACACAACAGGGTCCCCCCACCTTC; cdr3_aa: CASSSTQQGPPTF
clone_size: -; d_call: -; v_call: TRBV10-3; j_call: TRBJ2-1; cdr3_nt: TGTGCCATACAGGGAAATACCTACAATGAGCAGTTCTTC; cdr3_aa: CAIQGNTYNEQFF
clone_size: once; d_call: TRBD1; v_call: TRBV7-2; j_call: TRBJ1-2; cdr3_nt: TGTGCCAGCAGCTTAGATACGCCGGCAGGGGGCTATGGCTACACCTTC; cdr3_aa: CASSLDTPAGGYGYTF
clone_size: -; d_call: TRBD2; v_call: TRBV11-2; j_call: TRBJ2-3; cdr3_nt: TGTGCCAGCACCCAATGGGCGGGGGGGGATACGCAGTATTTT; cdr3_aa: CASTQWAGGDTQYF
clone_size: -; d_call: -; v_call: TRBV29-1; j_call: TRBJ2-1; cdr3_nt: TGCAGCGTTCCCCCCCCAGGTTACAATGAGCAGTTCTTC; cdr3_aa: CSVPPPGYNEQFF
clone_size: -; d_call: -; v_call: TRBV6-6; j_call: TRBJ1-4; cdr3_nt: TGTGCCAGCACCTATATTCTTCAGTCGGGTGAAAAACTGTTTTTT; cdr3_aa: CASTYILQSGEKLFF
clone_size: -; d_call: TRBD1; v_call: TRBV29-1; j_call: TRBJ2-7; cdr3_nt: TGCAGCGCCCGCGGGACAGGGTTCTACGAGCAGTACTTC; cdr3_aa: CSARGTGFYEQYF
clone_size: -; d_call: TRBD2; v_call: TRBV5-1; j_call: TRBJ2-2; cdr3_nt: TGCGCCAGCAGTAGGTTGATAGCGGGCGCAGGCGGGGAGCTGTTTTTT; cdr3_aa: CASSRLIAGAGGELFF
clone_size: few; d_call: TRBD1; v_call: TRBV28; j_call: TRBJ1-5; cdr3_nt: TGTGCCAGCAGTTTAGCCGAACAGGGGGCTAGCAATCAGCCCCAGCATTTT; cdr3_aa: CASSLAEQGASNQPQHF
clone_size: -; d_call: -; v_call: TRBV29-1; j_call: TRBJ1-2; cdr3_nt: TGCAGCGTTGACGGAGGGGGGGGCGCTAACTATGGCTACACCTTC; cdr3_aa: CSVDGGGGANYGYTF
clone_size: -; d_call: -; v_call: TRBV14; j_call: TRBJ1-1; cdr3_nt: TGTGCCAGCAGCCACAGGGGACCAGCTTTCTTT; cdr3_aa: CASSHRGPAFF
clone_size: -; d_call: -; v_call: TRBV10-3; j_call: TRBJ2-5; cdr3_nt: TGTGCCATCAGTGAGCGGCACCGGAGTCAAGAGACCCAGTACTTC; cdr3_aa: CAISERHRSQETQYF
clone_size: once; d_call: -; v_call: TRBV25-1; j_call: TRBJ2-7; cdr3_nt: TGTGCCAGCAGTCGTAGTTACGAGCAGTACTTC; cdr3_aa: CASSRSYEQYF
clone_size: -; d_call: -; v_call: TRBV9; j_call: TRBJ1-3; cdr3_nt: TGTGCCAGCAGCGTAGCGGGGGGGGCTGGAAACACCATATATTTT; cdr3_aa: CASSVAGGAGNTIYF
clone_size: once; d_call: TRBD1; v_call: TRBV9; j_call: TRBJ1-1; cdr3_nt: TGTGCCAGCAGCCCTCACAGGGGGGGCACTGAAGCTTTCTTT; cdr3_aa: CASSPHRGGTEAFF
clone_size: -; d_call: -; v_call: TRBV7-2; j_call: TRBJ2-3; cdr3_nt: TGTGCCAGCAGCTTAGAGGTCCTAGCAACAGATACGCAGTATTTT; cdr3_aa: CASSLEVLATDTQYF
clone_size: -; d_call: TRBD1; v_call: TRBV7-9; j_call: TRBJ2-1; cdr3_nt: TGTTCCAGCAGCTACGGGACAGGGGGCTTTAATGAGCAGTTCTTC; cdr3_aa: CSSSYGTGGFNEQFF
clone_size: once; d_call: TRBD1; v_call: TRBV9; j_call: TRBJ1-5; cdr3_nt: TGTGCCAGCAGCGCGACAGGGAACGGTCAGCCCCAGCATTTT; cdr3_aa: CASSATGNGQPQHF
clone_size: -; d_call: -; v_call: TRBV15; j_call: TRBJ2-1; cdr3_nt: TGTGCCACCAGCAGCCCCCCAGGAGGGGAGCAGTTCTTC; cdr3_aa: CATSSPPGGEQFF
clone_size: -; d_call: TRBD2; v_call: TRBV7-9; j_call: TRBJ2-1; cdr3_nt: TGTGCCAGCAGCTCCCTAGCGGATTCCTACAATGAGCAGTTCTTC; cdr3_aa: CASSSLADSYNEQFF
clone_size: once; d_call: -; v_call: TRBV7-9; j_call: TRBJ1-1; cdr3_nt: TGTGCCAGCAGCTCATACACCGGGAGCTATTCTGAAGCTTTCTTT; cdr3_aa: CASSSYTGSYSEAFF